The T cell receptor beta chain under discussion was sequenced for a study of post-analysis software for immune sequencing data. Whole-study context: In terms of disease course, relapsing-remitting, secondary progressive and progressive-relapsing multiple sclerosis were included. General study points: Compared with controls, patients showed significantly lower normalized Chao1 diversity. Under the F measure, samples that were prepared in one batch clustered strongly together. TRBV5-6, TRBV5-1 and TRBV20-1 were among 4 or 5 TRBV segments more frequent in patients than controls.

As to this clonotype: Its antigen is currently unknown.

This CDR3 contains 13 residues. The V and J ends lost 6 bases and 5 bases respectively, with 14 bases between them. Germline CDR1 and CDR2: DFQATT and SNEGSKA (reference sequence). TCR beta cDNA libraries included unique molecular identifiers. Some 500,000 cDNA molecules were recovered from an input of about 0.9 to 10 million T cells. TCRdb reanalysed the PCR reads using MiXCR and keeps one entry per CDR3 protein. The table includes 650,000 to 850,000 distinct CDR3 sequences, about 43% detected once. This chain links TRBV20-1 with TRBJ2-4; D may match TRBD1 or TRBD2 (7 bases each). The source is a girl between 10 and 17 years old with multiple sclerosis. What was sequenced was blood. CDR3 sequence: CSAQGGSQNIQYF. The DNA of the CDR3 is TGCAGTGCCCAGGGGGGGAGCCAAAACATTCAGTACTTC.